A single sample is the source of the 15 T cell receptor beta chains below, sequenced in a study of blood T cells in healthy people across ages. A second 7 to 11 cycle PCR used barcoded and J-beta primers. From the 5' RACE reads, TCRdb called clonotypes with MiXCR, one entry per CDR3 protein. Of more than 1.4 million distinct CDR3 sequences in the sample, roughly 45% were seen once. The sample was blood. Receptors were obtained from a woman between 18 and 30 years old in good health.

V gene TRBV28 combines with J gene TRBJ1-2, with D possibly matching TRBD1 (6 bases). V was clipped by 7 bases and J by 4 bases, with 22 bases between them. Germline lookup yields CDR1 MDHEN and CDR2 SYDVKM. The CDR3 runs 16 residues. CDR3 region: CASITNQQGPFYGYTF. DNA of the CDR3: TGTGCCAGCATTACGAACCAGCAGGGGCCTTTCTATGGCTACACCTTC.

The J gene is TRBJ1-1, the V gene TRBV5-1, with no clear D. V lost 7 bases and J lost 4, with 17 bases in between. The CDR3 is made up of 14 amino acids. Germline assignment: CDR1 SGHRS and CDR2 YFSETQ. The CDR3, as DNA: TGCGCCAGCCGCCCGACCGGGTACGGCACTGAAGCTTTCTTT. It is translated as CASRPTGYGTEAFF.

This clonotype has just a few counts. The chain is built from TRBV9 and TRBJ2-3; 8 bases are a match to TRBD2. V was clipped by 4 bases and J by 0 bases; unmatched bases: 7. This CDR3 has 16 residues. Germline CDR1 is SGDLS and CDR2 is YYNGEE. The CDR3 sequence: CASSLGRGASTDTQYF. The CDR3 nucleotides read TGTGCCAGCAGCCTAGGGCGGGGGGCGAGCACAGATACGCAGTATTTT.

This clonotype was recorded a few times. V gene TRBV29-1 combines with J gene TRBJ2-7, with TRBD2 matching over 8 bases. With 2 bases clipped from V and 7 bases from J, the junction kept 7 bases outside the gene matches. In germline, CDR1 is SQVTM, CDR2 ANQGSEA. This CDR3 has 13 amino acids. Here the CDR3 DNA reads TGCAGCGTTGAATCTGGCGGGGGGCGTGAGCAGTACTTC. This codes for CSVESGGGREQYF.

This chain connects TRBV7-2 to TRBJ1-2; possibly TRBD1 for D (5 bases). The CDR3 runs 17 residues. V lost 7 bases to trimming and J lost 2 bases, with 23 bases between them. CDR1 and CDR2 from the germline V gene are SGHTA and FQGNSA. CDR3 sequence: CASNKRGTVGPNYGYTF. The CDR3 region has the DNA TGTGCCAGCAACAAGCGAGGAACAGTGGGGCCCAACTATGGCTACACCTTC.

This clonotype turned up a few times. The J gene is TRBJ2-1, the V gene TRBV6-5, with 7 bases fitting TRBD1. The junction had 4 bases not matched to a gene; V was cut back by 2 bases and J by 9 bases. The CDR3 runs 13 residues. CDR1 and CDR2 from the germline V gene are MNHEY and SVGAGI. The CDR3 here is CASSYQGDVEQFF. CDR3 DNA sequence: TGTGCCAGCAGTTACCAGGGGGATGTTGAGCAGTTCTTC.

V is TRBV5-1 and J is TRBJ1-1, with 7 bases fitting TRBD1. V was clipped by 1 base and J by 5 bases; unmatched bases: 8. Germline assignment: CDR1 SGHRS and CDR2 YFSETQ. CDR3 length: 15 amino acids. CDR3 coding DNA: TGCGCCAGCAGCTTGAAGGATCCAGGGGGGACTGAAGCTTTCTTT. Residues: CASSLKDPGGTEAFF.

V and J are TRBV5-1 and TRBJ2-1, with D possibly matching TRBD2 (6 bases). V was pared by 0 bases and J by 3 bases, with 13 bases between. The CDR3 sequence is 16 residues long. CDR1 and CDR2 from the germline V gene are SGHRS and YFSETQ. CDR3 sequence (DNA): TGCGCCAGCAGCTTGGGAATTAGCGGTAACTACAATGAGCAGTTCTTC. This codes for CASSLGISGNYNEQFF.

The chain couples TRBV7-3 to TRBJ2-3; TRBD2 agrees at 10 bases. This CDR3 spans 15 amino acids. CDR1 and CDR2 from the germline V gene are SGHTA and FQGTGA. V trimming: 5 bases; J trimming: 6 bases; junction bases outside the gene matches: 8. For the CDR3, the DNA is TGTGCCAGCAGCCAACTAGCGGGAATTATGGATACGCAGTATTTT. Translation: CASSQLAGIMDTQYF.

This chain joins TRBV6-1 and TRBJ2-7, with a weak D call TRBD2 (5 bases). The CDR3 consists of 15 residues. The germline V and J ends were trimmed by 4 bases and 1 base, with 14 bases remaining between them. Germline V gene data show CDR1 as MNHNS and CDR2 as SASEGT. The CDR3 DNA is TGTGCCAGCAGTGCCCCGCGCGGCGGGTCCTACGAGCAGTACTTC. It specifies CASSAPRGGSYEQYF.

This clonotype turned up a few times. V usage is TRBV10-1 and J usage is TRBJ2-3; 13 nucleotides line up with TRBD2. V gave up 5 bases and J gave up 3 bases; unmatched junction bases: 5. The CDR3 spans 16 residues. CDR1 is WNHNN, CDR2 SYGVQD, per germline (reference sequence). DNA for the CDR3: TGCGCCAGCAGTCGAGGGACTAGCGGGGCGACAGATACGCAGTATTTT. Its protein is CASSRGTSGATDTQYF.

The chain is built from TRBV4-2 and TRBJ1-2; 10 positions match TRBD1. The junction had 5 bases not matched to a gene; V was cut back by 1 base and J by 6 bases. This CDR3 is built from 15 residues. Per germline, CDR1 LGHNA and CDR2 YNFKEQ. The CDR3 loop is CASSQGQGASDGYTF. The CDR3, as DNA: TGTGCCAGCAGCCAAGGACAGGGGGCGAGCGATGGCTACACCTTC.

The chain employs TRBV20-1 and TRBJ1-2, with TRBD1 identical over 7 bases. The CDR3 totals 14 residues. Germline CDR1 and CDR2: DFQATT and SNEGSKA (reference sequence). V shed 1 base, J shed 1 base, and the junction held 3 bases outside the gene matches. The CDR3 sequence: CSARGQGLNYGYTF. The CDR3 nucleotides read TGCAGTGCTAGAGGACAGGGCCTTAACTATGGCTACACCTTC.

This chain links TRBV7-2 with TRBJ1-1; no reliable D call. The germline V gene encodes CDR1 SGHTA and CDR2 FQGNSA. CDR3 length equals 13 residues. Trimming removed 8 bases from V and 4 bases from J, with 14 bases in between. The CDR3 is CASGPRSSTEAFF. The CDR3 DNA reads TGTGCCAGCGGCCCCAGGTCAAGCACTGAAGCTTTCTTT. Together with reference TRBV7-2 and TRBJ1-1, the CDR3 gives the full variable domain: GAGVSQSPSNKVTEKGKDVELRCDPISGHTALYWYRQSLGQGLEFLIYFQGNSAPDKSGLPSDRFSAERTGGSVSTLTIQRTQQEDSAVYLCASGPRSSTEAFFGQGTRLTVV.

CDR3 nucleotide sequence: TGTGCCAGCCGGGTAGGGGGCAAGAACAATGAGCAGTACTTC. Translation gives CASRVGGKNNEQYF. This sequence joins TRBV2 and TRBJ2-5; 7 bases agree with TRBD1. Unmatched junction bases numbered 17, after V lost 8 bases and J lost 11 bases. The CDR3 has 14 amino acids. Germline assignment: CDR1 SNHLY and CDR2 FYNNEI.